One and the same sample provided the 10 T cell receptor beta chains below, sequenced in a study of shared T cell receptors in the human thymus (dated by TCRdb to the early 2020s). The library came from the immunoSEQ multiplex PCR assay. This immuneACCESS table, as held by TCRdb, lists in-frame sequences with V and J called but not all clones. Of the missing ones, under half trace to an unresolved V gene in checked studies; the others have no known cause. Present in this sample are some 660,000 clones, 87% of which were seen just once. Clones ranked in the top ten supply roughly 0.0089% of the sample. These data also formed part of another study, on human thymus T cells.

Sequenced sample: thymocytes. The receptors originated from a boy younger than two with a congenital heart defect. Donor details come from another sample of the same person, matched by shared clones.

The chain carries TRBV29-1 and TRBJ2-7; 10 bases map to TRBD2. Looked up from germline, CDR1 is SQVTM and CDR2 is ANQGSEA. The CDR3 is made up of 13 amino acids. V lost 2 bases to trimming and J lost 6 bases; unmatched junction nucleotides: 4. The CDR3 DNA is TGCAGCGTTGAACCTAGCGGGGGACGCGAGCAGTACTTC. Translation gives CSVEPSGGREQYF.

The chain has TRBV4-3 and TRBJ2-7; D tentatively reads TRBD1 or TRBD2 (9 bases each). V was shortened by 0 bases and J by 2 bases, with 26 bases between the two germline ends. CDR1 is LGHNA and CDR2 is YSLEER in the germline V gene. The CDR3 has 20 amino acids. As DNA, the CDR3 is TGCGCCAGCAGCCAAGAAATAGGGACAGGGACCCTAGCGGGAACCTACGAGCAGTACTTC. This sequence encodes CASSQEIGTGTLAGTYEQYF.

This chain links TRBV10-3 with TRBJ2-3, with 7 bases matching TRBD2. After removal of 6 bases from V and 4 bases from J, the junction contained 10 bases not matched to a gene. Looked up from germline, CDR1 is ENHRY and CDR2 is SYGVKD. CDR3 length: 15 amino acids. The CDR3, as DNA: TGTGCCATCAGGTCGATGAGCGGGACCCCAGATACGCAGTATTTT. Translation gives CAIRSMSGTPDTQYF.

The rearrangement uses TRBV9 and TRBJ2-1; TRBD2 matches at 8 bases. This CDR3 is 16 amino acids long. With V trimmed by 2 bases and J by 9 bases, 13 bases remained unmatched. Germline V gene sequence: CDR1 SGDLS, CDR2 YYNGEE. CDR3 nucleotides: TGTGCCAGCAGCGTGGCCCCTCCGGGACTAGAGGTTGAGCAGTTCTTC. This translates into CASSVAPPGLEVEQFF. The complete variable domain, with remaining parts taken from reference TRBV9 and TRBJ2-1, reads DSGVTQTPKHLITATGQRVTLRCSPRSGDLSVYWYQQSLDQGLQFLIQYYNGEERAKGNILERFSAQQFPDLHSELNLSSLELGDSALYFCASSVAPPGLEVEQFFGPGTRLTVL.

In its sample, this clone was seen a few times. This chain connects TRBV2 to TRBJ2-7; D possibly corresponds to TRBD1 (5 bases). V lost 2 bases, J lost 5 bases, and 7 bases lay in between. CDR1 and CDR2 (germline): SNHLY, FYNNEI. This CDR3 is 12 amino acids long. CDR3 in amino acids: CASSERGDEQYF. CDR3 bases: TGTGCCAGCAGTGAAAGGGGTGACGAGCAGTACTTC. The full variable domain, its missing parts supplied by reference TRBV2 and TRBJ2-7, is EPEVTQTPSHQVTQMGQEVILRCVPISNHLYFYWYRQILGQKVEFLVSFYNNEISEKSEIFDDQFSVERPDGSNFTLKIRSTKLEDSAMYFCASSERGDEQYFGPGTRLTVT.

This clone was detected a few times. The CDR3 DNA reads as TGCGCCTCGCGGGACGGGGTTCATCAGCCCCAGCATTTT. Protein product: CASRDGVHQPQHF. The V call is TRBV10-2, the J call TRBJ1-5; a possible D gene is TRBD1 (5 bases). The germline V gene has CDR1 WSHSY and CDR2 SAAADI. The CDR3 consists of 13 residues. The ends were cut back, 11 bases at V and 5 bases at J, with 16 bases in the middle.

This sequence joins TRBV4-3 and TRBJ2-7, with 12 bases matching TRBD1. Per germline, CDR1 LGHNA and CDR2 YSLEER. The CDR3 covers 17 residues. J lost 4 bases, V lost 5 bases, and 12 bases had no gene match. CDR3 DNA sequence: TGCGCCAGCAGCAACGGGACAGGGGGCAGACCCCCTTACGAGCAGTACTTC. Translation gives CASSNGTGGRPPYEQYF.

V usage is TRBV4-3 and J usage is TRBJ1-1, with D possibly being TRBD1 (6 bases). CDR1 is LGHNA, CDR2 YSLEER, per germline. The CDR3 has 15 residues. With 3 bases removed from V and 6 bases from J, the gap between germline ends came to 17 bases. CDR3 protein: CASSQRFWGHSEAFF. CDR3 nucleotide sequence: TGCGCCAGCAGCCAGAGGTTCTGGGGGCATTCTGAAGCTTTCTTT.

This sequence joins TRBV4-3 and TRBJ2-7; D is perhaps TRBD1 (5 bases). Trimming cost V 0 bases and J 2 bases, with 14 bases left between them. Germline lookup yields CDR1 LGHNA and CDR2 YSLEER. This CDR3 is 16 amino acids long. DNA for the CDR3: TGCGCCAGCAGCCAAGATAGACAGCAGACAACCTACGAGCAGTACTTC. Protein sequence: CASSQDRQQTTYEQYF.

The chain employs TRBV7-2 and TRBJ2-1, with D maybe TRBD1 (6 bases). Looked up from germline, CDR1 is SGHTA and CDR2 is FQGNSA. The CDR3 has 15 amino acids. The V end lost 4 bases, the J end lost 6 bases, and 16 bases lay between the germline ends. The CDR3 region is CASSSGTLSGNEQFF. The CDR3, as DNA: TGTGCCAGCAGCTCCGGGACACTTTCCGGCAATGAGCAGTTCTTC.